This T cell receptor (beta chain) was sequenced during a study of T cells after yellow fever vaccination. TCRdb re-called the 5' RACE reads through MiXCR, storing one row per CDR3 protein. The sample has about 350,000 distinct CDR3 sequences, roughly 4% seen once. CDR3 length: 15 residues. V trimming: 4 bases; J trimming: 7 bases; junction bases outside the gene matches: 12. Looked up from germline, CDR1 is LNHNV and CDR2 is YYDKDF (reference sequence). In this sample, this clonotype turned up many times. This TCR was recovered from a man between 18 and 35 years old who received the YFV17D yellow fever vaccine. The chain joins TRBV15 to TRBJ2-7, with 8 nucleotides matching TRBD2. Sequencing was performed on PBMCs, taken 5 days after the yellow fever booster vaccination. This chain's CDR3 is CATSTRPGGMGEQYV. The CDR3 nucleotides read TGTGCCACCAGCACTCGTCCGGGGGGGATGGGGGAGCAGTACGTC.